These T cell receptor beta chains were read from a single sample in a study of cytomegalovirus exposure and HLA in healthy donors. The repertoire was sequenced with immunoSEQ multiplex PCR; TCRdb's copy has only in-frame clones and lacks some. This repertoire shows 150,000 to 200,000 clones, around 80% found once; its top ten account for approximately 1.5%. Sequencing was performed on PBMCs. Receptor source: a woman in her 30s in good health and CMV-seropositive. Each CDR3 is given with its conserved first and last residue. Each record gives: J gene, clone size, D gene, V gene, CDR3 protein, CDR3 DNA. The D gene is left open where the match is weak. Not every row has a clone size; where given, it reads once, few, many or a size class.

>TRBJ2-7|many|TRBD1|TRBV29-1
CSVDNSQGRREQYF
TGCAGCGTCGATAACTCACAGGGGCGGCGAGAGCAGTACTTC
>TRBJ2-3|-|-|TRBV28
CASSFRGSTDTQYF
TGTGCCAGCAGTTTCAGGGGCAGCACAGATACGCAGTATTTT
>TRBJ2-7|-|TRBD1|TRBV6-1
CASSEQGANPYEQYF
TGTGCCAGCAGTGAACAGGGGGCAAACCCCTACGAGCAGTACTTC
>TRBJ2-2|-|TRBD1|TRBV7-3
CASSPWGQTNTGELFF
TGTGCCAGCAGCCCGTGGGGACAGACTAACACCGGGGAGCTGTTTTTT
>TRBJ1-2|-|-|TRBV10-3
CAISEGQGGVSDGYTF
TGTGCCATCAGTGAGGGCCAGGGAGGGGTCAGTGATGGCTACACCTTC
>TRBJ2-5|once|TRBD2|TRBV11-3
CASSLGGRDQETQYF
TGTGCCAGCAGCTTAGGCGGGAGGGACCAAGAGACCCAGTACTTC
>TRBJ2-3|-|TRBD2|TRBV12-5
CASGLEAGVSGSQYF
TGTGCTAGTGGTTTAGAAGCGGGGGTGTCGGGATCGCAGTATTTT
>TRBJ2-1|-|-|TRBV5-4
CASSYGRGPSYNEQFF
TGTGCCAGCAGCTACGGAAGAGGCCCCTCCTACAATGAGCAGTTCTTC
>TRBJ2-2|-|-|TRBV5-1
CASSLDVRTNTGELFF
TGCGCCAGCAGCTTGGACGTGAGGACGAACACCGGGGAGCTGTTTTTT
>TRBJ2-2|few|TRBD2|TRBV5-4
CASSSGSGGGELFF
TGTGCCAGCAGCTCCGGGTCGGGAGGGGGGGAGCTGTTTTTT
>TRBJ1-2|few|TRBD1|TRBV19
CASSTPGRGLGYTF
TGTGCCAGTAGTACTCCGGGCAGGGGGCTTGGCTACACCTTC
>TRBJ1-1|-|-|TRBV5-1
CASSLEGLTMNTEAFF
TGCGCCAGCAGCTTGGAGGGACTGACCATGAACACTGAAGCTTTCTTT
>TRBJ1-1|-|-|TRBV30
CAWSDGNTEAFF
TGTGCCTGGAGTGACGGGAACACTGAAGCTTTCTTT
>TRBJ1-2|-|-|TRBV28
CASSLQGGYTF
TGTGCCAGCAGTCTTCAGGGGGGCTACACCTTC
>TRBJ2-7|-|-|TRBV7-6
CASSQDLVGSEQYF
TGTGCCAGCAGCCAAGACCTGGTGGGGAGCGAGCAGTACTTC
>TRBJ2-4|-|TRBD1|TRBV2
CASNPDRGAKNIQYF
TGTGCCAGCAACCCCGACAGGGGTGCCAAAAACATTCAGTACTTC
>TRBJ2-7|-|TRBD2|TRBV7-9
CASSPRASGSYEQYF
TGTGCCAGCAGCCCACGGGCTAGCGGGAGCTACGAGCAGTACTTC
>TRBJ2-7|-|TRBD2|TRBV5-4
CASSLDSGSYEQYF
TGTGCCAGCAGCTTGGATAGCGGGAGCTACGAGCAGTACTTC
>TRBJ2-7|-|TRBD2|TRBV7-8
CASSSRTSGSYEQYF
TGTGCCAGCAGCTCAAGGACTAGCGGGTCCTACGAGCAGTACTTC
>TRBJ2-1|-|-|TRBV11-3
CASSPPSNNEQFF
TGTGCCAGCAGCCCGCCTAGCAACAATGAGCAGTTCTTC
>TRBJ1-4|-|-|TRBV30
CAWKWTDEKLFF
TGTGCCTGGAAATGGACAGATGAAAAACTGTTTTTT
>TRBJ1-2|-|-|TRBV4-3
CASSQDLAGDYGYTF
TGCGCCAGCAGCCAAGATCTAGCAGGGGACTATGGCTACACCTTC
>TRBJ2-5|-|-|TRBV4-1
CASSRAGLQETQYF
TGCGCCAGCAGCCGGGCAGGACTCCAAGAGACCCAGTACTTC
>TRBJ1-5|-|TRBD1|TRBV6-5
CASSYRTGDTEPQHF
TGTGCCAGCAGTTACAGAACAGGGGACACGGAGCCCCAGCATTTT
>TRBJ1-2|-|TRBD1|TRBV6-5
CASSVDRNYGYTF
TGTGCCAGCAGTGTGGACAGGAACTATGGCTACACCTTC
>TRBJ2-5|-|-|TRBV6-1
CASSELPGLGLYF
TGTGCCAGCAGTGAGCTCCCCGGCTTGGGACTTTACTTC
>TRBJ1-2|-|-|TRBV5-5
CASSLDRVGGYGYTF
TGTGCCAGCAGCTTGGACAGGGTAGGGGGCTATGGCTACACCTTC
>TRBJ1-1|-|-|TRBV6-5
CASSWQGQIATEAFF
TGTGCCAGCAGTTGGCAGGGTCAGATTGCCACTGAAGCTTTCTTT
>TRBJ1-1|few|TRBD1|TRBV5-1
CASSLTQGANTEAFF
TGCGCCAGCAGCTTAACACAGGGGGCCAACACTGAAGCTTTCTTT
>TRBJ1-4|-|TRBD1|TRBV30
CACSRTGSGEKLFF
TGTGCCTGCAGTAGGACAGGGTCTGGTGAAAAACTGTTTTTT
>TRBJ1-5|-|-|TRBV30
CAWSGGGQPQHF
TGTGCCTGGAGTGGCGGGGGTCAGCCCCAGCATTTT
>TRBJ2-1|few|TRBD2|TRBV27
CASSPTSGKGNEQFF
TGTGCCAGCTCCCCTACTAGCGGGAAAGGTAATGAGCAGTTCTTC
>TRBJ1-1|-|-|TRBV29-1
CSDVRGENTEAFF
TGCAGCGATGTTCGGGGAGAGAACACTGAAGCTTTCTTT
>TRBJ2-1|once|TRBD2|TRBV9
CASSVQTSGSGSGEQFF
TGTGCCAGCAGCGTTCAGACTAGCGGGAGTGGTTCGGGTGAGCAGTTCTTC
>TRBJ1-1|-|TRBD1|TRBV5-6
CASSLQGVNTEAFF
TGTGCCAGCAGCTTGCAGGGGGTGAACACTGAAGCTTTCTTT
>TRBJ1-1|few|-|TRBV28
CASGRVINTEAFF
TGTGCCAGCGGCCGGGTCATAAACACTGAAGCTTTCTTT
>TRBJ1-2|-|-|TRBV25-1
CASSETRAGGGYTF
TGTGCCAGCAGCGAAACCCGGGCCGGGGGTGGCTACACCTTC
>TRBJ2-1|few|TRBD2|TRBV11-2
CASSSPLAGLNNEQFF
TGTGCCAGCAGCTCCCCACTAGCGGGACTGAACAATGAGCAGTTCTTC
>TRBJ2-5|once|-|TRBV9
CASSVDRTVQETQYF
TGTGCCAGCAGCGTAGATCGGACAGTTCAAGAGACCCAGTACTTC
>TRBJ1-5|-|-|TRBV27
CASSLDSGNQPQHF
TGTGCCAGCAGTTTGGACAGTGGGAATCAGCCCCAGCATTTT
>TRBJ1-3|once|-|TRBV7-3
CASSPTASGNTIYF
TGTGCCAGCAGCCCTACCGCCTCTGGAAACACCATATATTTT
>TRBJ2-6|-|TRBD1|TRBV5-1
CASSSTGAGANVLTF
TGCGCCAGCAGCTCCACAGGGGCTGGGGCCAACGTCCTGACTTTC
>TRBJ1-5|-|TRBD1|TRBV30
CAWSVRGDRGEQPQHF
TGTGCCTGGAGTGTACGAGGGGACAGGGGGGAGCAGCCCCAGCATTTT
>TRBJ2-7|-|-|TRBV27
CASSLLGTLNDEQYF
TGTGCCAGCAGTTTACTCGGGACTCTTAATGACGAGCAGTACTTC
>TRBJ2-1|-|-|TRBV6-4
CASSDSNQGGSYNEQFF
TGTGCCAGCAGTGACTCGAATCAAGGGGGCTCCTACAATGAGCAGTTCTTC